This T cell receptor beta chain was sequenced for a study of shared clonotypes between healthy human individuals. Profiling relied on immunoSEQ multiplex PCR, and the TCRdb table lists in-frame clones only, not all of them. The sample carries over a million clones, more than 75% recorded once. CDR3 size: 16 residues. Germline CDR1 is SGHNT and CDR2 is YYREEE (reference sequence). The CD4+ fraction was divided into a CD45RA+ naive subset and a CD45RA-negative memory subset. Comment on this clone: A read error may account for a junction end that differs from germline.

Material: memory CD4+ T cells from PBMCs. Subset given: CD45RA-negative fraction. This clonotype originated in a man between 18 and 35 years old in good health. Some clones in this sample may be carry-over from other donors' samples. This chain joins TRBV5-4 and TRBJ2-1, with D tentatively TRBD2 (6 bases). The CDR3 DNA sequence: TGTGCCAGCAGCTTGGGTTTTAGTGGGGCGGTTCGGGAGCTGTTCTTC. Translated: CASSLGFSGAVRELFF. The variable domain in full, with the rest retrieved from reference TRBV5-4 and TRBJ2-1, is ETGVTQSPTHLIKTRGQQVTLRCSSQSGHNTVSWYQQALGQGPQFIFQYYREEENGRGNFPPRFSGLQFPNYSSELNVNALELDDSALYLCASSLGFSGAVRELFFGPGTRLTVL.